The 11 T cell receptor beta chains reported below all come from one sample, sequenced in a study of shared clonotypes between healthy human individuals. Clones were sequenced by immunoSEQ multiplex PCR, and TCRdb holds only the in-frame ones, with some missing. The data show roughly 1.5 million clones, 95% to 99% seen once. The sample consisted of naive CD4+ T cells sorted from blood. The subset was: CD45RA+ positively selected. Receptor source: a man younger than 45 in good health.

This chain connects TRBV28 to TRBJ2-2; no clear D. Germline CDR1 MDHEN, CDR2 SYDVKM. V lost 6 bases and J 1 base, leaving 12 bases between the germline ends. CDR3 length: 15 amino acids. CDR3 in amino acids: CASRTPGLNTGELFF. The CDR3 DNA follows: TGTGCCAGCAGGACTCCGGGTTTGAACACCGGGGAGCTGTTTTTT.

This chain joins TRBV9 and TRBJ2-3; tentative D call: TRBD1 (6 bases). V was trimmed by 2 bases and J by 6 bases, leaving 19 bases between them. Germline CDR1 SGDLS, CDR2 YYNGEE. The CDR3 sequence is 16 residues long. The CDR3 reads CASSVRSGTPPDTQYF. Here the CDR3 DNA reads TGTGCCAGCAGCGTGAGGAGTGGGACACCGCCGGATACGCAGTATTTT.

The CDR3 sequence: CASSLTPFGASSYNEQFF. Written as DNA, the CDR3 is TGTGCCAGCAGCTTAACCCCTTTTGGGGCAAGCTCCTACAATGAGCAGTTCTTC. This rearrangement joins TRBV28 to TRBJ2-1, with D perhaps TRBD1 (5 bases). CDR3 size: 18 residues. The germline gives CDR1 MDHEN, CDR2 SYDVKM. V gave up 6 bases and J gave up 0 bases, with 21 bases separating them.

The chain joins TRBV4-3 to TRBJ2-1; D gene ambiguous. The CDR3 spans 15 residues. Germline CDR1 reads LGHNA; CDR2 reads YSLEER. V lost 1 base and J lost 7, with 14 bases in between. CDR3 sequence reads: CASSQVISYVNEQFF. DNA of the CDR3: TGCGCCAGCAGCCAAGTAATTTCGTACGTAAATGAGCAGTTCTTC.

The V call is TRBV9, the J call TRBJ1-5; D possibly corresponds to TRBD1 (5 bases). This CDR3 is 15 amino acids long. Germline CDR1 is SGDLS and CDR2 is YYNGEE. Trimming removed 4 bases from V and 7 bases from J, with 18 bases in between. CDR3 nucleotides: TGTGCCAGCAGCCCTTTACCGGGGGGTGGCCAGCCCCAGCATTTT. Protein sequence: CASSPLPGGGQPQHF.

The CDR3 here is CASRLTSREKLFF. CDR3 bases: TGTGCCAGCAGATTAACGAGCAGGGAAAAACTGTTTTTT. The chain links TRBV28 to TRBJ1-4; D gene unclear. Germline V gives CDR1 MDHEN, CDR2 SYDVKM. CDR3 length: 13 amino acids. V was cut by 6 bases and J by 8 bases, with 13 bases left in between. The full variable domain, rest sourced from reference TRBV28 and TRBJ1-4, is DVKVTQSSRYLVKRTGEKVFLECVQDMDHENMFWYRQDPGLGLRLIYFSYDVKMKEKGDIPEGYSVSREKKERFSLILESASTNQTSMYLCASRLTSREKLFFGSGTQLSVL.

The chain links TRBV7-2 to TRBJ2-1, with unresolved D. Trimming took off 6 bases at V and 0 bases at J, with 9 bases between the two ends. Germline V CDR1 and CDR2: SGHTA, FQGNSA. The length of the CDR3 is 14 residues. CDR3 DNA sequence: TGTGCCAGCAGTCCACGCATCTCCTACAATGAGCAGTTCTTC. Its protein product is CASSPRISYNEQFF.

The gene calls are TRBV5-1 and TRBJ2-7; possibly TRBD2 for D (5 bases). The CDR3 extends over 12 amino acids. The V end lost 5 bases, the J end lost 6 bases, and 12 bases lay between the germline ends. The V gene's germline CDR1 is SGHRS and CDR2 YFSETQ. The CDR3 loop is CASSFSGGEQYF. The CDR3 nucleotides read TGCGCCAGCAGTTTCAGCGGAGGCGAGCAGTACTTC.

This clone occurred once. The CDR3 reads CASSSLAGRPNEQFF. CDR3 in DNA: TGTGCCAGCAGCAGCCTAGCGGGGAGACCCAATGAGCAGTTCTTC. V gene TRBV13 combines with J gene TRBJ2-1; TRBD2 agrees at 9 bases. The germline CDR1 and CDR2 sequences are PRHDT and FYEKMQ (reference sequence). This CDR3 is built from 15 residues. The ends lost 5 bases at V and 6 bases at J; junction bases unmatched: 8.

The rearrangement joins TRBV9 to TRBJ2-2; D is unresolved. This CDR3 is 16 amino acids long. Germline loops: CDR1 SGDLS, CDR2 YYNGEE. Deletions cut 4 bases from V and 0 bases from J, with 13 bases between. CDR3 DNA: TGTGCCAGCAGCTCCCACAGACAACCGAACACCGGGGAGCTGTTTTTT. Its protein is CASSSHRQPNTGELFF.

V usage is TRBV4-3 and J usage is TRBJ2-3, with D unclear. V shed 1 base and J shed 5 bases, with 13 bases lying between them. The CDR3 spans 15 residues. The V gene's germline CDR1 is LGHNA and CDR2 YSLEER. The CDR3 bases are TGCGCCAGCAGCCAAGGGCTGCCCATTCAAGATACGCAGTATTTT. Amino acid sequence: CASSQGLPIQDTQYF.